This T cell receptor beta chain is from a study of blood T cell repertoires in COVID-19. The repertoire was sequenced with immunoSEQ multiplex PCR; TCRdb's copy has only in-frame clones and lacks some. The data contain around 480,000 clones, around 89% of them singletons. CDR1 and CDR2 (germline): SGHRS, YFSETQ. Unmatched junction bases numbered 2, after V lost 3 bases and J lost 4 bases. This CDR3 has 13 amino acids. In the case of this clone: Additional DNA sequences in this sample encode the identical CDR3.

Source material: peripheral blood. The chain has TRBV5-1 and TRBJ1-1; 8 nucleotides match TRBD1. The receptor was derived from a woman in her forties or fifties with COVID-19, enrolled during active disease. CDR3 region: CASSSDRGTEAFF. The CDR3 coding sequence is TGCGCCAGCAGCTCTGACAGGGGCACTGAAGCTTTCTTT. Looking up the rest from reference TRBV5-1 and TRBJ1-1 gives the full variable domain: KAGVTQTPRYLIKTRGQQVTLSCSPISGHRSVSWYQQTPGQGLQFLFEYFSETQRNKGNFPGRFSGRQFSNSRSEMNVSTLELGDSALYLCASSSDRGTEAFFGQGTRLTVV.